The next 10 T cell receptor beta chains were all read from a single sample in a study of blood T cells in healthy people across ages. PCR was performed a second time for about 7 to 12 cycles using a sample-barcoded 5' primer and a J-beta primer mix. TCRdb reprocessed the 5' RACE reads via MiXCR and lists one record per CDR3 protein. The sample comprises about 1.5 million distinct CDR3 sequences, 35% to 45% of which are singletons, and around 4% rests with the top ten. The sample was blood. The receptor set was obtained from a woman under 30 in good health.

This clonotype came up a few times. The chain joins TRBV2 to TRBJ2-7, with D perhaps TRBD2 (5 bases). The CDR3 consists of 12 residues. V was pared by 10 bases and J by 1 base, with 11 bases between. The germline CDR1 and CDR2 sequences are SNHLY and FYNNEI. DNA of the CDR3: TGTGCCAACGGGGTCGGATCCTACGAGCAGTACTTC. Encoded protein: CANGVGSYEQYF.

The rearrangement links TRBV29-1 to TRBJ1-2; TRBD1 agrees at 10 bases. CDR1 SQVTM and CDR2 ANQGSEA come from the germline V gene. Trimming took 7 bases from V and 3 from J; bases not matched to a gene: 5. There are 13 residues in the CDR3. The CDR3 protein is CSAGQGEDYGYTF. The CDR3 nucleotides read TGCAGCGCCGGACAGGGGGAGGACTATGGCTACACCTTC.

This clonotype was picked up a small number of times. V and J are TRBV11-3 and TRBJ2-1, with 12 nucleotides matching TRBD2. The CDR3 loop spans 20 amino acids. V trimming: 5 bases; J trimming: 3 bases; junction bases outside the gene matches: 17. Germline values: CDR1 SGHNT, CDR2 YENEEA. CDR3 nucleotide sequence: TGTGCCAGCAGCCTCAGACTAGCGGGGGACCTGTCCCCTCTCTACAATGAGCAGTTCTTC. The encoded protein is CASSLRLAGDLSPLYNEQFF.

In its sample, this clonotype was seen many times. Just one base apart from a much larger clone, this may be a read error. CDR3 region: CASSWEETQYF. The CDR3 DNA is TGCGCCAGCAGCTGGGAAGAGACCCAGTACTTC. The chain joins TRBV5-1 to TRBJ2-5, with D unclear. Germline lookup yields CDR1 SGHRS and CDR2 YFSETQ. The CDR3 covers 11 residues. Between the trimmed V and J ends, which lost 3 bases and 3 bases, there was a span of 3 bases.

The chain carries TRBV9 and TRBJ2-5; 7 bases match TRBD2. In germline, CDR1 is SGDLS, CDR2 YYNGEE. V gave up 3 bases and J gave up 11 bases; unmatched junction bases: 16. CDR3 length: 15 residues. CDR3 loop: CASSESGTTYNEQYF. CDR3 DNA sequence: TGTGCCAGCAGCGAAAGCGGGACCACCTACAATGAGCAGTACTTC.

The count of this clonotype is one. The chain combines TRBV28 with TRBJ2-2; no reliable D call. This CDR3 contains 15 residues. Germline V lookup: CDR1 MDHEN, CDR2 SYDVKM. Trimming left V 5 bases short and J 0 bases short, with 10 bases between. The CDR3 coding sequence is TGTGCCAGCAGTGAGGCTAGGGCGAACACCGGGGAGCTGTTTTTT. Its protein is CASSEARANTGELFF.

The CDR3 coding sequence is TGCAGTGAGCGGGACTACAACACAGATACGCAGTATTTT. Its protein is CSERDYNTDTQYF. The gene calls are TRBV20-1 and TRBJ2-3, with 7 bases that match TRBD2. The CDR3 consists of 13 residues. Trimming took 7 bases from V and 2 from J; bases not matched to a gene: 6. The V gene's germline CDR1 is DFQATT and CDR2 SNEGSKA (reference sequence).

About this clonotype: An end of the junction differs from the germline gene, which may be a read error. The chain combines TRBV9 with TRBJ1-2; 7 bases match TRBD1. Per the germline V gene, CDR1 is SGDLS and CDR2 is YYNGEE. CDR3 length equals 17 residues. CDR3 residues: CASSVEGATGLVYDYTF. The CDR3 DNA reads TGTGCCAGCAGCGTAGAAGGGGCGACAGGGCTCGTTTATGACTACACCTTC.

This clonotype has a count of ten or more. The chain carries TRBV10-3 and TRBJ2-1, with 10 bases matching TRBD1. Germline assignment: CDR1 ENHRY and CDR2 SYGVKD. CDR3 length equals 14 residues. V gave up 7 bases and J gave up 4 bases; unmatched junction bases: 4. The CDR3 bases are TGTGCCATCAAATGGGACAGGGGTTACAATGAGCAGTTCTTC. Translating gives CAIKWDRGYNEQFF.

This rearrangement joins TRBV15 to TRBJ2-5, with D possibly matching TRBD2 (6 bases). The J call is in doubt because the DNA end fits TRBJ2-7 better. From germline, CDR1 is LNHNV and CDR2 YYDKDF (reference sequence). This CDR3 is 21 amino acids long. DNA for the CDR3: TGTGCCACCAGCAGAGATAGAGGAGGGGAGCGGAACCTTATGAGGATGTACGAGCAGTACTTC. The encoded protein is CATSRDRGGERNLMRMYEQYF.